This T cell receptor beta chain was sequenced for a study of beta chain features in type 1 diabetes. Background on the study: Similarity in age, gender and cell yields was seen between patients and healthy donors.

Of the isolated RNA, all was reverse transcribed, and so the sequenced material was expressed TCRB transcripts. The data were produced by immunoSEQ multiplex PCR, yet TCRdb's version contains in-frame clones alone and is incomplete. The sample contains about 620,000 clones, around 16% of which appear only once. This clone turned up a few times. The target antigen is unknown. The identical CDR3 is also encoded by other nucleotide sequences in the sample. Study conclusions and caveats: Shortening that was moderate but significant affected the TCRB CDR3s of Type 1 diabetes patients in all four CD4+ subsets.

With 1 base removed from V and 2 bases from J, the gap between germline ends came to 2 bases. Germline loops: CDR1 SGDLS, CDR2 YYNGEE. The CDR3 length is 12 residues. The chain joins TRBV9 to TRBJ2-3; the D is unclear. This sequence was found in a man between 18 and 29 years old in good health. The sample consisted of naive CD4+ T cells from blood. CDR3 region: CASSVPTDTQYF. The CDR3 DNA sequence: TGTGCCAGCAGCGTACCCACAGATACGCAGTATTTT.